The T cell receptor (beta chain) under discussion was sequenced for a study of T cell responses to AZD1222 COVID-19 vaccine (dated by TCRdb to the early 2020s). For the wider study: TCR sequencing covered 233 trial participants: 200 to 210 given two doses of AZD1222 and 26 given two doses of MenACWY control vaccine. Trial participants were enrolled by age into subgroups of 18-55, 56-69 and 70-plus years, and roughly 160, 29 and 62 TCR-sequenced participants, respectively, were included in these subgroups.

Here is what the overall study found, with its caveats: Because no day 14 peak-response samples were available, repertoires were characterized only after the peak T cell response. Only six AZD1222 recipients were SARS-CoV-2 seropositive at baseline, limiting conclusions about previously exposed vaccinees. The whole spike protein was spanned by vaccine-associated CD4 TCRs, and dominant responses were seen in regions 160-218 and 743-854. The 56-69-year group was small, and its depth increase did not reach significance, likely because of low power. Nearly half of unique spike-specific TCRs reportedly recognized epitopes outside regions mutated in the B.1.351 and B.1.1.7 variants. After two AZD1222 doses, spike-specific TCR breadth and depth were significantly higher than at day 0 and than in MenACWY recipients. Participants were mostly white British and included more females than males, and it was suggested by the authors that clonal diversity may have been underestimated.

This specimen's time point label, per the study, means: about 28 days (+/-7) after the second vaccine dose. AZD1222 recipients with second doses at about 4 weeks or about 12 weeks were pooled, because spike-specific TCR depth and breadth did not differ between schedules. Vaccinee samples came from UK trials COV001 and COV002, including a single-blind randomized controlled phase 2/3 trial of AZD1222 (ChAdOx1 nCoV-19) in healthy adults. Trial participant PBMC samples were collected at day 0 and day 28 after the second dose for TCRbeta chain sequencing. The CDR3 regions of human TCRbeta chains were analyzed by immunosequencing. Under the source paper's analysis protocol: Repertoire TCRs were checked for matches against a reference library of SARS-CoV-2-specific TCRs that had been generated using the MIRA antigen-specificity platform. Breadth was defined as the fraction of unique TCRs that were SARS-CoV-2-associated. Depth was defined as the fraction of total T cells that were SARS-CoV-2-associated. Using the MIRA data, each spike-specific TCR was assigned both to the spike region to which the TCR was reactive and to a CD4 or CD8 class. Log10-transformed breadth and depth values were compared by one-way ANOVA with Sidak's multiple comparisons tests. TCRdb took over this immuneACCESS table, retaining in-frame rearrangements with V and J assigned. Such tables are incomplete; in checked studies, under half of the missing clones stem from an unresolved V gene, and the remainder is unexplained. The V and J calls and clone size are taken from that table; D and trimming were inferred from the DNA. The sample contains about 56,000 clones, 86% of them found a single time. 6.5% to 8.5% of the sample belongs to the ten largest clones.

Remarks on this clone: Its cognate antigen has yet to be identified. No clone much larger than this one lies a single base away; base qualities are absent.

The CDR3 starts with the cysteine, ends with the phenylalanine, and has 17 residues. The entry retains the CDR3 DNA only, 51 bases that are in frame from base 1. The trim is 0 bases for V and 2 bases for J, with a gap of 16 bases between the germline ends. According to the germline V gene, CDR1 reads MGHRA and CDR2 reads YSYEKL. Recombination linked TRBV4-1 to TRBJ2-5; TRBD1 is perhaps the D gene, given 5 matching bases. The material was peripheral blood, obtained 28 days after the second AZD1222 dose. This TCR came from an adult who received the AZD1222 COVID-19 vaccine. Here the CDR3 is given as CASSQEWQGISQETQYF. The DNA is as follows: TGCGCCAGCAGCCAAGAGTGGCAGGGTATCTCGCAAGAGACCCAGTACTTC.